The entry that follows covers one T cell receptor (beta chain) sequence. This clonotype occurred many times. The antigen it recognizes is unknown. Base qualities are not provided; no much larger clone lies one nucleotide away. These data come from a study of regulatory T cells in long-lasting Graves disease (TCRdb year 2021). The study in broad terms: Persistent Graves' disease was defined as antithyroid drug treatment for over 5 years with persistently positive TSH receptor autoantibodies. Peripheral blood TCR sequencing and RNA sequencing compared persistent Graves' disease patients with newly diagnosed Graves' disease patients. The study was registered as a clinical trial and conducted in China. TCR sequencing covered around 13 persistent and roughly 20 newly diagnosed Graves' disease patients, around 33 samples in total. On average, persistent Graves' disease patients in the clinical cohort had been on antithyroid drugs for approximately ten years. What the research found in general, with its limitations: Because the primary lesion, thyroid tissue, could not be accessed, the study looked at peripheral blood alone. The authors acknowledged the small sample size as a limitation that may reduce accuracy. Lower TCR Shannon entropy and fewer highly expanded clones were observed in persistent Graves' disease patients than in newly diagnosed patients, which suggested clonal expansion. Sequencing and analysis were restricted to the TCR beta chain. Patients with persistent disease shared more public clonotypes (under 3,000) than newly diagnosed patients did (approximately 1,000). Preferential use of TRBV28, TRBJ1-2 and TRBJ2-5 was observed in persistent disease, whereas TRBV20-1 and TRBJ2-1 were favored in newly diagnosed disease.

V drops 1 base and J drops 2 bases, leaving 11 bases in between. The CDR3 has 15 amino acids, counting the end cysteine and phenylalanine. CDR3 DNA only is kept here, 45 bases in frame from base 1. From a lookup of the germline V gene (reference sequence), CDR1 and CDR2 are SEHNR and FQNEAQ. Libraries were prepared through multiplex PCR. The data were produced on an Illumina HiSeq 4000. TCR beta libraries were built with iRepertoire HTBI primers and Arm-PCR amplification of CDR3 regions. Before sequencing, the PCR products underwent gel purification. On the study's bioinformatics: A total of some 65 TRBV and 14 TRBJ segments were identified across samples and were used for gene usage analysis of CDR3 amino acid clonotypes. Filtered high-quality paired reads were merged into contigs using COPE and FqMerger. Contigs were aligned with BLAST to IMGT TRBV, TRBD and TRBJ reference genes, and CDR3 was defined per IMGT. Highly expanded clones were defined as clonotypes with a frequency above 0.1%. Shannon entropy served as the measure of repertoire diversity, while the Gini coefficient captured V-J evenness. Public clonotypes were defined as clonotypes shared by more than one individual. Using fastp trimming at Q25 and MiXCR clonotype assembly, TCRdb reanalyzed the public sequencing data and kept in-frame beta chains. Every distinct CDR3 protein forms one entry, paired with its most common genes and DNA. Clone size and V and J calls follow TCRdb, not the original study. This sample is represented by about 470,000 distinct CDR3 sequences; 20% to 25% of them were singletons. Of the sample, roughly 7% is held by the ten largest clones.

The time point label, read with the paper, signifies: persistent/refractory GD, antithyroid drugs over 5 years with positive TRAb. For both TCR sequencing and RNA sequencing, RNA was extracted from PBMCs in TRIzol. Graves' disease was diagnosed according to American Thyroid Association guidelines. The patients came from an endocrinology department in Xi'an, China. Each patient gave approximately 10 milliliters of peripheral blood, collected in an EDTA anticoagulant tube. PBMCs were isolated by Ficoll Paque Plus density gradient separation without further T cell sorting. An Agilent 2100 Bioanalyzer and agarose gel were used to check RNA quality, while a NanoDrop 2000 measured RNA concentration.

The chain is encoded by TRBV7-9 joined to TRBJ2-5; the D gene cannot be resolved reliably. The origin of this receptor is a female donor with Graves disease. The sample consisted of peripheral blood mononuclear cells (PBMCs), taken when the disease was refractory, from a patient treated with antithyroid drugs. The CDR3 region: CASSLGPRGQETQYF. The DNA sequence is as follows: TGTGCCAGCAGCTTAGGACCCCGAGGACAAGAGACCCAGTACTTC.